A single sample gave rise to the 27 T cell receptor beta chains below, sequenced in a study of blood T cell repertoires in COVID-19. Using immunoSEQ multiplex PCR, the repertoire was profiled, and TCRdb retains in-frame clones only, with some absent. Of 200,000 to 250,000 clones listed, approximately 80% are singletons. The sample was peripheral blood. The receptors were gathered from a woman older than 75 with COVID-19, enrolled during active disease.

The rearrangement joins TRBV7-9 to TRBJ1-5; 8 positions match TRBD1. The CDR3 loop spans 14 amino acids. The germline V gene encodes CDR1 SEHNR and CDR2 FQNEAQ (reference sequence). V dropped 3 bases and J dropped 7; count of bases not matched to a gene: 5. The CDR3 sequence is CASSLQGAGQPQHF. The CDR3 nucleotides read TGTGCCAGCAGCTTGCAGGGGGCTGGCCAGCCCCAGCATTTT.

The chain combines TRBV5-1 with TRBJ1-1; a weak D match, TRBD1 (6 bases). This CDR3 is 15 amino acids long. Deletions cut 4 bases from V and 2 bases from J, with 15 bases between. Germline CDR1 and CDR2: SGHRS and YFSETQ. Here the CDR3 DNA reads TGCGCCAGCAGCCCTCGACCGGACAGAAACACTGAAGCTTTCTTT. Protein product: CASSPRPDRNTEAFF.

The chain links TRBV7-9 to TRBJ1-4, with D perhaps matching TRBD1 (5 bases). Per the germline V gene, CDR1 is SEHNR and CDR2 is FQNEAQ (reference sequence). The germline V and J ends were trimmed by 4 bases and 5 bases, with 14 bases remaining between them. The CDR3 consists of 15 residues. The CDR3 nucleotides read TGTGCCAGCAGCTCACGGCGGGGGAACAATGAAAAACTGTTTTTT. It translates to CASSSRRGNNEKLFF.

The chain has TRBV20-1 and TRBJ1-5; D is perhaps TRBD1 (6 bases). This CDR3 spans 15 amino acids. Germline V CDR1 and CDR2: DFQATT, SNEGSKA (reference sequence). V was trimmed by 3 bases and J by 4 bases, leaving 16 bases between them. The CDR3: CSASYQSQGNQPQHF. The CDR3 DNA follows: TGCAGTGCTAGTTATCAGAGTCAGGGGAATCAGCCCCAGCATTTT.

Remarks on this clone: This sample also contains other DNA sequences that code for the same CDR3. The chain recombines TRBV5-1 with TRBJ1-5; D not certain. Trimming cost V 0 bases and J 2 bases, with 3 bases left between them. The CDR3 runs to 13 residues. Per the germline V gene, CDR1 is SGHRS and CDR2 is YFSETQ. The CDR3, as DNA: TGCGCCAGCAGCTTGGCCGGCAATCAGCCCCAGCATTTT. This gives the protein CASSLAGNQPQHF.

The CDR3 is CASSFGTGGVPGELFF. In DNA form, the CDR3 reads TGCGCCAGCAGCTTCGGTACAGGGGGCGTGCCCGGGGAGCTGTTTTTT. The rearrangement links TRBV5-1 to TRBJ2-2; 9 bases are a match to TRBD1. This CDR3 region has 16 residues. Trimming took 2 bases from V and 6 from J; bases not matched to a gene: 8. CDR1 is SGHRS and CDR2 is YFSETQ in the germline V gene.

The chain couples TRBV5-4 to TRBJ1-5; a possible D gene is TRBD1 (5 bases). Germline assignment: CDR1 SGHNT and CDR2 YYREEE (reference sequence). This CDR3 has 15 residues. The ends were cut back, 4 bases at V and 6 bases at J, with 17 bases in the middle. CDR3 protein: CASSQGGTAIQPQHF. The CDR3 region has the DNA TGTGCCAGCAGCCAGGGCGGGACGGCTATTCAGCCCCAGCATTTT.

The chain combines TRBV12-3 or TRBV12-4 with TRBJ1-3; 7 nucleotides agree with TRBD1. This CDR3 has 12 amino acids. V lost 6 bases and J lost 11; bases outside the gene matches: 7. The CDR3 DNA is TGTGCCAGCAGCCGTAGACAGGGAGCCATATATTTT. Protein sequence: CASSRRQGAIYF.

The gene calls are TRBV3-1 (or the pseudogene TRBV3-2) and TRBJ1-2; D gene uncertain. Trimming removed 6 bases from V and 4 bases from J, with 12 bases in between. CDR3 size: 13 residues. CDR1 is LGHDT and CDR2 is YNNKEL in the germline V gene (reference sequence). DNA for the CDR3: TGTGCCAGCAGTCCAGTCAGAACCTATGGCTACACCTTC. This encodes CASSPVRTYGYTF.

V usage is TRBV19 and J usage is TRBJ1-2; 8 bases align to TRBD1. CDR1 and CDR2 from the germline V gene are LNHDA and SQIVND (reference sequence). This CDR3 is 13 amino acids long. V trimming: 7 bases; J trimming: 7 bases; junction bases outside the gene matches: 8. The DNA of the CDR3 is TGTGCCAGTACCACACAGGGGGTTGGTGGCTACACCTTC. Its translation: CASTTQGVGGYTF.

The chain uses TRBV7-8 and TRBJ1-5, with D uncertain. The germline V and J ends were trimmed by 3 bases and 6 bases, with 9 bases remaining between them. CDR3 size: 13 residues. The germline CDR1 and CDR2 sequences are SGHVS and FQNEAQ. The CDR3 protein is CASSFGKTQPQHF. The CDR3, as DNA: TGTGCCAGCAGCTTCGGGAAAACTCAGCCCCAGCATTTT. The whole variable domain, filled in from reference TRBV7-8 and TRBJ1-5, reads GAGVSQSPRYKVAKRGQDVALRCDPISGHVSLFWYQQALGQGPEFLTYFQNEAQLDKSGLPSDRFFAERPEGSVSTLKIQRTQQEDSAVYLCASSFGKTQPQHFGDGTRLSIL.

The chain employs TRBV15 and TRBJ1-4, with 7 bases identical to TRBD1. V lost 5 bases to trimming and J lost 0 bases; unmatched junction nucleotides: 12. The CDR3 is 18 amino acids. From germline, CDR1 is LNHNV and CDR2 YYDKDF (reference sequence). CDR3 in DNA: TGTGCCACCAGCGTTGACAGGGAAGTCTCCCCAACTAATGAAAAACTGTTTTTT. Translation gives CATSVDREVSPTNEKLFF.

This rearrangement joins TRBV2 to TRBJ2-7, with a tentative D call TRBD2 (6 bases). The CDR3 is 10 residues long. With 7 bases removed from V and 7 bases from J, the gap between germline ends came to 8 bases. Germline CDR1 and CDR2: SNHLY and FYNNEI. This chain's CDR3 is CASTAGEQYF. The CDR3 DNA reads as TGTGCCAGCACGGCGGGGGAGCAGTACTTC.

This clone was seen a few times. The rearrangement joins TRBV11-3 to TRBJ2-7; 8 nucleotides match TRBD2. V lost 8 bases, J lost 8 bases, and 11 bases stayed unmatched. The CDR3 spans 13 residues. Per germline, CDR1 SGHNT and CDR2 YENEEA. The CDR3 here is CASSVLAGQKQYF. The DNA of the CDR3 is TGTGCCAGCTCGGTTCTAGCGGGTCAGAAGCAGTACTTC.

This chain connects TRBV18 to TRBJ1-2; a weak D match, TRBD1 (5 bases). The CDR3 is 13 amino acids. CDR1 is KGHSH and CDR2 is LQKENI in the germline V gene. V was cut by 3 bases and J by 8 bases, with 13 bases left in between. CDR3 residues: CASSPGGVPGYTF. In nucleotides, the CDR3 is TGTGCCAGCTCACCCGGGGGGGTGCCCGGCTACACCTTC.

The chain uses TRBV6-5 and TRBJ2-7, with no clear D. This CDR3 spans 12 amino acids. V was shortened by 4 bases and J by 3 bases, with 7 bases between the two germline ends. Germline V gene data show CDR1 as MNHEY and CDR2 as SVGAGI. CDR3 DNA: TGTGCCAGCAGTTTGGCAGGCTACGAGCAGTACTTC. Encoded protein: CASSLAGYEQYF.

J is TRBJ2-5 and V is TRBV12-2; the table names TRBD1, a call not compared with the DNA. TRBV12-2 is assigned pseudogene status. This CDR3 comprises 17 residues. CDR3 nucleotides: TGTGCAAGTCGCTTAGCCGGGACAGCCAGGACTAAGGAGGCCCAGTACTTC. Translating gives CASRLAGTARTKEAQYF.

The V and J genes are TRBV6-4 and TRBJ1-2; D gene uncertain. From germline, CDR1 is MRHNA and CDR2 SNTAGT. This CDR3 spans 14 amino acids. Trimming pared 2 bases from V and 11 bases from J, leaving 18 bases between. The CDR3 sequence: CASSDLRSDPSYTF. CDR3 DNA sequence: TGTGCCAGCAGTGACCTCCGGAGCGACCCCTCATACACCTTC.

This clone was observed a few times. The chain is built from TRBV7-3 and TRBJ2-5, with 8 bases fitting TRBD1. Unmatched junction bases numbered 6, after V lost 3 bases and J lost 9 bases. The CDR3 covers 13 residues. Germline V CDR1 and CDR2: SGHTA, FQGTGA. The CDR3: CASSLGQDRAQYF. CDR3 in DNA: TGTGCCAGCAGCTTGGGACAGGACAGGGCCCAGTACTTC.

The CDR3 region has the DNA TGTGCCACCAGCAGCTTTCAGGGGCGAACTGAAGCTTTCTTT. The encoded protein is CATSSFQGRTEAFF. The chain uses TRBV15 and TRBJ1-1; weak D call: TRBD1 (6 bases). The CDR3 spans 14 residues. Germline V gene lookup returns CDR1 LNHNV and CDR2 YYDKDF (reference sequence). The V and J ends lost 3 bases and 5 bases respectively, with 13 bases between them.

The chain uses TRBV5-4 and TRBJ1-2, with 10 bases fitting TRBD1. There are 15 residues in the CDR3. V was clipped by 3 bases and J by 8 bases; unmatched bases: 10. Germline V gene lookup returns CDR1 SGHNT and CDR2 YYREEE (reference sequence). CDR3 coding DNA: TGTGCCAGCAGCTCCGTACTGGGACAGGGGCAGGGCTACACCTTC. Its protein product is CASSSVLGQGQGYTF.

The rearrangement joins TRBV4-1 to TRBJ2-7; tentatively, D is TRBD2 (6 bases). V dropped 0 bases and J dropped 0 bases, with 15 bases sitting between them. The germline CDR1 and CDR2 sequences are MGHRA and YSYEKL. This CDR3 contains 17 residues. CDR3 region: CASSQDHGAGGSYEQYF. The CDR3 coding sequence is TGCGCCAGCAGCCAAGATCACGGTGCCGGGGGCTCCTACGAGCAGTACTTC.

V is TRBV2 and J is TRBJ2-7, with 7 bases aligning to TRBD1. The V gene's germline CDR1 is SNHLY and CDR2 FYNNEI. The CDR3 length is 12 residues. The trim removed 6 bases at V and 3 bases at J, leaving 2 bases unmatched. CDR3 region: CASSRQGYEQYF. CDR3 nucleotides: TGTGCCAGCAGCCGACAGGGCTACGAGCAGTACTTC.

This sequence joins TRBV10-3 and TRBJ2-1; D perhaps matches TRBD1 (5 bases). V lost 0 bases to trimming and J lost 0 bases, with 12 bases between them. The CDR3 loop spans 17 amino acids. Germline CDR1 and CDR2: ENHRY and SYGVKD. The CDR3 is CAISESVQESSYNEQFF. CDR3 bases: TGTGCCATCAGTGAGTCGGTACAGGAGAGCTCCTACAATGAGCAGTTCTTC.

This clone is a singleton in its sample. This chain links TRBV11-1 with TRBJ2-5; 8 bases fit TRBD1. The germline CDR1 and CDR2 sequences are SGHAT and FQDESV (reference sequence). This CDR3 contains 13 residues. With V trimmed by 4 bases and J by 3 bases, 1 base remained unmatched. CDR3 sequence: CASSYRGEETQYF. The CDR3 DNA reads as TGTGCCAGCAGCTACAGGGGGGAAGAGACCCAGTACTTC.

The genes are TRBV7-9 and TRBJ1-5; D unclear. The CDR3 covers 15 residues. V was trimmed by 5 bases and J by 0 bases, leaving 11 bases between them. Germline assignment: CDR1 SEHNR and CDR2 FQNEAQ (reference sequence). In DNA, the CDR3 is TGTGCCAGCAGCGCCGGCGGGAGTAGCAATCAGCCCCAGCATTTT. It is translated as CASSAGGSSNQPQHF.

The chain has TRBV5-1 and TRBJ2-2, with a tentative D call TRBD1 (5 bases). Per the germline V gene, CDR1 is SGHRS and CDR2 is YFSETQ. This CDR3 spans 15 amino acids. V was clipped by 1 base and J by 3 bases, with 10 bases between them. The CDR3 reads CASSLLQADTGELFF. The CDR3 nucleotides read TGCGCCAGCAGCTTGTTACAGGCCGACACCGGGGAGCTGTTTTTT.